Listed below are T cell receptor beta chains from one sample, sequenced in a study of blood T cell repertoires in COVID-19. Assay: immunoSEQ multiplex PCR; the TCRdb copy retains only in-frame clones and omits some. Of hundreds of thousands of clones in the sample, around 90% were seen once. Material: PBMCs or T cells enriched from blood (not recorded which). These receptors were obtained from a woman younger than 35 with acute COVID-19. Both conserved end residues are part of each CDR3. The D gene is left open where the match is weak. Expanded clones get a size class; other rows say once, few or many, or leave the size out.

D,V,size,J,DNA,CDR3
-,TRBV11-2,-,TRBJ1-2,TGTGCCAGCAGCTCCGGAGGGAACTATGGCTACACCTTC,CASSSGGNYGYTF
-,TRBV6-5,-,TRBJ1-5,TGTGCCAGCAGTTACGGGACTCTTAATCAGCCCCAGCATTTT,CASSYGTLNQPQHF
-,TRBV7-2,-,TRBJ1-1,TGTGCCAGCAGCTTATTTAGGGGCAACACTGAAGCTTTCTTT,CASSLFRGNTEAFF
TRBD1,TRBV15,-,TRBJ2-2,TGTGCCACCAGGAGGTCCGGGACAGGGGGAGGCGGGGAGCTGTTTTTT,CATRRSGTGGGGELFF
-,TRBV30,-,TRBJ1-6,TGTGCCTGGAGTCCCCGAGGCCTTAATTCACCCCTCCACTTT,CAWSPRGLNSPLHF
TRBD1,TRBV19,-,TRBJ2-7,TGTGCCAGTAGTCCTCGACAGGGGGCGGGATCCTACGAGCAGTACTTC,CASSPRQGAGSYEQYF
TRBD2,TRBV23-1,-,TRBJ2-7,TGCGCCAGCACCAAGGCGGGGAAACTAGCGGGAGAAGCTCTGGTTTACGAGCAGTACTTC,CASTKAGKLAGEALVYEQYF
TRBD1,TRBV14,-,TRBJ1-2,TGTGCCAGCAGCCAAGATCGAGGTGCCGGGACAGCCTCTTACTATGGCTACACCTTC,CASSQDRGAGTASYYGYTF
TRBD1,TRBV9,-,TRBJ1-4,TGTGCCAGCAGCGTAGATCGGCTGGGACAGACTAATGAAAAACTGTTTTTT,CASSVDRLGQTNEKLFF
TRBD1,TRBV12-5,-,TRBJ2-7,TGTGCTAGTGGTTTGACAACAGGGGGCGAGCAGTACTTC,CASGLTTGGEQYF
-,TRBV19,-,TRBJ1-5,TGTGCCAGTAGTATCCAGATATCCACAGATAGCAATCAGCCCCAGCATTTT,CASSIQISTDSNQPQHF
-,TRBV5-1,-,TRBJ2-3,TGCGCCAGCAGCTTCGGGGGGCCAACAGATACGCAGTATTTT,CASSFGGPTDTQYF
-,TRBV10-3,-,TRBJ2-5,TGTGCCATCAGTGAGTCGGGAGACCAAGAGACCCAGTACTTC,CAISESGDQETQYF
TRBD1,TRBV7-6,-,TRBJ1-1,TGTGCCAGCAGCTTAGTAGGACAGGGAGGCATGGGCACTGAAGCTTTCTTT,CASSLVGQGGMGTEAFF
-,TRBV2,-,TRBJ1-5,TGTGCCAGCAGTTTTACTCGGGGTAGTCATCAGCCCCAGCATTTT,CASSFTRGSHQPQHF
TRBD2,TRBV27,-,TRBJ2-2,TGTGCCACGCAACGGGGGGTGCGGACCGGGGAGCTGTTTTTT,CATQRGVRTGELFF
-,TRBV28,-,TRBJ2-3,TGTGCCAGCAGTTCCGGTAGCACAGATACGCAGTATTTT,CASSSGSTDTQYF
-,TRBV19,once,TRBJ1-5,TGTGCCAGCCTAAAAGACAGGTTTAGCAATCAGCCCCAGCATTTT,CASLKDRFSNQPQHF
TRBD2,TRBV6-5,-,TRBJ2-2,TGTGCCAGCAGTTTAGCGGGAGGGACGGGGCCAGGGGAGCTGTTTTTT,CASSLAGGTGPGELFF
-,TRBV11-2,-,TRBJ2-2,TGTGCCAGCAGCTTTAGCCTACAGGGTCGGAACACCGGGGAGCTGTTTTTT,CASSFSLQGRNTGELFF
-,TRBV28,-,TRBJ2-6,TGTGCCAGTCGAACCCAGGGGAATGGGGCCAACGTCCTGACTTTC,CASRTQGNGANVLTF
-,TRBV28,once,TRBJ1-6,TGTGCCTGGCAGGGGAGCTCCTATAATTCACCCCTCCACTTT,CAWQGSSYNSPLHF
-,TRBV6-5,-,TRBJ1-3,TGTGCCACCGCCGGGGGGGCTGGAAACACCATATATTTT,CATAGGAGNTIYF
-,TRBV28,-,TRBJ2-3,TGTGCCAGCAGCCCCTCTCTGGGCTTCACAGATACGCAGTATTTT,CASSPSLGFTDTQYF
TRBD1,TRBV7-9,few,TRBJ1-1,TGTGCCAGCAGATCCTTAGGACAGGGAGACACTGAAGCTTTCTTT,CASRSLGQGDTEAFF
-,TRBV11-3,-,TRBJ1-4,TGTGCCAGCAGCTTAGATCAGGCCCGCTGGTTTAATGAAAAACTGTTTTTT,CASSLDQARWFNEKLFF
-,TRBV19,-,TRBJ1-5,TGTGCCAGTATTGGGACATACCCCGATCAGCCCCAGCATTTT,CASIGTYPDQPQHF
-,TRBV28,-,TRBJ1-2,TGTGCCAGCAGGAGGGTAAACTATGGCTACACCTTC,CASRRVNYGYTF
TRBD1,TRBV7-9,once,TRBJ1-2,TGTGCCAGCAGCTTAATCCAGGGGGGTGACTATGGCTACACCTTC,CASSLIQGGDYGYTF
TRBD1,TRBV29-1,-,TRBJ1-2,TGCAGCGTTGAAAGGGGGCTCGATGGCTACACCTTC,CSVERGLDGYTF
TRBD1,TRBV30,-,TRBJ1-4,TGTGCCTGGACCCCAGGGGGTAATGAAAAACTGTTTTTT,CAWTPGGNEKLFF
-,TRBV6-4,-,TRBJ2-1,TGTGCCAGCAGTGACTCAGTAGACAATGAGCAGTTCTTC,CASSDSVDNEQFF
-,TRBV7-9,-,TRBJ2-3,TGTGCCAGCAGCTTAGGCCTCAGGGGGGGCACAGATACGCAGTATTTT,CASSLGLRGGTDTQYF
TRBD1,TRBV5-1,once,TRBJ2-3,TGCGCCAGCAGCTCCGGACAGGGGCAAGATACGCAGTATTTT,CASSSGQGQDTQYF
TRBD2,TRBV28,-,TRBJ2-7,TGTGCCAGCACCTCCGGGACTAGCGGACTCTACGAGCAGTACTTC,CASTSGTSGLYEQYF
-,TRBV6-4,-,TRBJ1-2,TGTGCCAGCAGTGACTCGGCGGGTGTAGGCTACACCTTC,CASSDSAGVGYTF
TRBD1,TRBV24-1,-,TRBJ1-4,TGTGCCACCAGTGATACAAAGACAGGGGCCGAAAAACTGTTTTTT,CATSDTKTGAEKLFF
TRBD2,TRBV11-2,-,TRBJ2-7,TGTGCCAGCAGCTTAGGACTAGCGGGAAGCTACGAGCAGTACTTC,CASSLGLAGSYEQYF
TRBD1,TRBV5-8,-,TRBJ1-2,TGTGCCAGCAGCTTGGTGTCGACAGGGTCTGGCTACACCTTC,CASSLVSTGSGYTF
-,TRBV7-8,-,TRBJ1-4,TGTGCCAGCAACACAGGGCCTGGGGGTGAAAAACTGTTTTTT,CASNTGPGGEKLFF
-,TRBV6-5,-,TRBJ1-6,TGTGCCAGCAGTTACGTTAGGGGGAATTCACCCCTCCACTTT,CASSYVRGNSPLHF
-,TRBV6-5,-,TRBJ2-7,TGTGCCAGCAGTTTACAGGGCTACGAGCAGTACTTC,CASSLQGYEQYF
-,TRBV4-1,-,TRBJ1-4,TGCGCCAGCAGCGTAATGAGAACTACAACTAATGAAAAACTGTTTTTT,CASSVMRTTTNEKLFF
TRBD1,TRBV6-5,-,TRBJ1-2,TGTGCCAGCAGACGACAGGGGGCCTATGGCTACACCTTC,CASRRQGAYGYTF
-,TRBV3-1/TRBV3-2,-,TRBJ2-1,TGTGCCAGCAGCCATGCGGGAACCTACAATGAGCAGTTCTTC,CASSHAGTYNEQFF
-,TRBV10-3,-,TRBJ1-5,TGTGCCATCAGATTAGACAGTAATCAGCCCCAGCATTTT,CAIRLDSNQPQHF
-,TRBV9,few,TRBJ1-1,TGTGCCAGCAGCTCAGGGGATGGGACGCCGACCACTGAAGCTTTCTTT,CASSSGDGTPTTEAFF
TRBD1,TRBV5-6,-,TRBJ1-3,TGTGCCAGCAGCTTGTTCGGGGGACAGGGTGGCTCTGGAAACACCATATATTTT,CASSLFGGQGGSGNTIYF
-,TRBV28,-,TRBJ1-1,TGTGCCAGCAGTTCTTGGCGGAGGAAGAACACTGAAGCTTTCTTT,CASSSWRRKNTEAFF